Each of the 26 T cell receptor beta chains below was sequenced from the same sample in a study of blood T cells in healthy people across ages. Alongside a J-beta primer mix, a sample-barcoded 5' primer served in a second PCR lasting about 7 to 12 cycles. TCRdb reprocessed the 5' RACE reads via MiXCR and lists one record per CDR3 protein. The sample consists of roughly 500,000 distinct CDR3 sequences, 25% to 30% of them appearing once. Sequenced: blood. The receptors derive from a woman between 65 and 79 years old in good health.

The chain is built from TRBV29-1 and TRBJ2-7, with 7 bases fitting TRBD1. The V gene's germline CDR1 is SQVTM and CDR2 ANQGSEA. The junction had 18 bases not matched to a gene; V was cut back by 5 bases and J by 5 bases. The CDR3 runs to 16 residues. The CDR3: CSVKGGSRFPPDEQYF. CDR3 sequence (DNA): TGCAGCGTTAAAGGGGGCAGCCGGTTCCCCCCCGACGAGCAGTACTTC.

This sequence joins TRBV9 and TRBJ2-5; D is unclear. The CDR3 covers 11 residues. V was shortened by 7 bases and J by 6 bases, with 10 bases between the two germline ends. CDR1 and CDR2 from the germline V gene are SGDLS and YYNGEE. Written as DNA, the CDR3 is TGTGCCAGCGGCTCACAAAAGACCCAGTACTTC. Translated: CASGSQKTQYF.

This clonotype has only one observation. The chain has TRBV12-3 or TRBV12-4 and TRBJ2-1; the D gene is possibly TRBD1 (6 bases). The CDR3 sequence is 16 residues long. V lost 6 bases and J lost 1, with 16 bases in between. The CDR3 is CASRSRQARSYNEQFF. CDR3 DNA sequence: TGTGCCAGCAGATCCCGACAGGCTAGGTCCTACAATGAGCAGTTCTTC.

V gene TRBV30 combines with J gene TRBJ1-2; D not certain. This CDR3 region has 11 residues. The V gene lost 7 bases and the J gene lost 11 bases, with 17 bases spanning the gap. Germline lookup yields CDR1 GTSNPN and CDR2 SVGIG (reference sequence). CDR3 protein: CASTNDRKYTF. CDR3 DNA: TGTGCCTCGACTAATGACCGGAAGTACACCTTC.

V gene TRBV29-1 combines with J gene TRBJ2-7; 7 bases line up with TRBD1. V shed 4 bases, J shed 4 bases, and the junction held 7 bases outside the gene matches. This CDR3 contains 13 residues. The germline CDR1 and CDR2 sequences are SQVTM and ANQGSEA. The CDR3 sequence: CSVAPTGKYEQYF. Here the CDR3 DNA reads TGCAGCGTTGCCCCGACAGGGAAGTACGAGCAGTACTTC.

The chain combines TRBV9 with TRBJ1-2; tentatively, D is TRBD1 (5 bases). The length of the CDR3 is 15 residues. V was pared by 4 bases and J by 5 bases, with 18 bases between. The germline gives CDR1 SGDLS, CDR2 YYNGEE. DNA of the CDR3: TGTGCCAGCAGCTCCCCGTTCAGGGATGAGTATGGCTACACCTTC. Protein sequence: CASSSPFRDEYGYTF. The full variable domain, in which reference TRBV9 and TRBJ1-2 provide the parts outside the CDR3, is DSGVTQTPKHLITATGQRVTLRCSPRSGDLSVYWYQQSLDQGLQFLIQYYNGEERAKGNILERFSAQQFPDLHSELNLSSLELGDSALYFCASSSPFRDEYGYTFGSGTRLTVV.

There are a few counts of this clonotype. The rearrangement uses TRBV20-1 and TRBJ2-3; no clear D. The germline V gene has CDR1 DFQATT and CDR2 SNEGSKA (reference sequence). The CDR3 length is 14 residues. V lost 4 bases, J lost 0 bases, and 11 bases lay in between. Here the CDR3 reads CSAKYQSSTDTQYF. In DNA, the CDR3 is TGCAGTGCTAAGTATCAGTCTAGCACAGATACGCAGTATTTT.

This clonotype was observed a few times. This chain connects TRBV20-1 to TRBJ2-5; 7 nucleotides agree with TRBD2. The ends lost 0 bases at V and 5 bases at J; junction bases unmatched: 9. Germline V lookup: CDR1 DFQATT, CDR2 SNEGSKA (reference sequence). CDR3 length equals 15 residues. The CDR3 nucleotides read TGCAGTGCTAGAGATCGACGGGCGGGGGTGGAGACCCAGTACTTC. The encoded protein is CSARDRRAGVETQYF.

This clonotype has more than one count but fewer than ten. CDR3 nucleotides: TGCAGCGGTGGGACAGTCCAAGAGACCCAGTACTTC. As protein: CSGGTVQETQYF. The chain uses TRBV29-1 and TRBJ2-5; 7 bases fit TRBD1. This CDR3 has 12 residues. Germline assignment: CDR1 SQVTM and CDR2 ANQGSEA. V trimming: 7 bases; J trimming: 1 base; junction bases outside the gene matches: 3.

This clonotype was counted a few times. The rearrangement uses TRBV12-3 or TRBV12-4 and TRBJ1-3; TRBD1 agrees at 8 bases. There are 16 residues in the CDR3. The junction had 7 bases not matched to a gene; V was cut back by 6 bases and J by 0 bases. The CDR3 bases are TGTGCCAGCAGCTCCCAGGGGGCAATCTCTGGAAACACCATATATTTT. Protein product: CASSSQGAISGNTIYF.

This clonotype occurred many times. The chain recombines TRBV27 with TRBJ2-7, with D tentatively TRBD1 (5 bases). Germline V gene lookup returns CDR1 MNHEY and CDR2 SMNVEV (reference sequence). V was shortened by 6 bases and J by 0 bases, with 15 bases between the two germline ends. The CDR3 is 15 amino acids. CDR3 protein: CASSPGFPASYEQYF. DNA of the CDR3: TGTGCCAGCAGCCCAGGGTTCCCCGCCTCCTACGAGCAGTACTTC.

A few counts support this clonotype. J is TRBJ1-5 and V is TRBV29-1; 8 positions match TRBD1. V shed 6 bases, J shed 6 bases, and the junction held 7 bases outside the gene matches. Germline values: CDR1 SQVTM, CDR2 ANQGSEA. The CDR3 extends over 13 amino acids. CDR3: CSVQQGAGQPQHF. The DNA for the CDR3 is TGCAGCGTCCAGCAGGGGGCAGGTCAGCCCCAGCATTTT. Supplemented by reference TRBV29-1 and TRBJ1-5, the full variable domain reads SAVISQKPSRDICQRGTSLTIQCQVDSQVTMMFWYRQQPGQSLTLIATANQGSEATYESGFVIDKFPISRPNLTFSTLTVSNMSPEDSSIYLCSVQQGAGQPQHFGDGTRLSIL.

The chain combines TRBV18 with TRBJ1-5; D is undetermined. V was cut by 8 bases and J by 3 bases, with 11 bases left in between. The CDR3 is 13 residues long. Germline V gene data show CDR1 as KGHSH and CDR2 as LQKENI. The CDR3 region has the DNA TGTGCCAGCAACGACCAGATCAATCAGCCCCAGCATTTT. It is translated as CASNDQINQPQHF.

The J gene is TRBJ1-2, the V gene TRBV6-5, with D uncertain. CDR3 length: 16 amino acids. Germline V gene sequence: CDR1 MNHEY, CDR2 SVGAGI. V lost 0 bases and J 0 bases, leaving 11 bases between the germline ends. This CDR3 is CASSYSVAITNYGYTF. CDR3 DNA: TGTGCCAGCAGTTACTCGGTGGCCATTACTAACTATGGCTACACCTTC.

This clonotype was counted between two and nine times. The rearrangement uses TRBV30 and TRBJ2-1; tentatively, D is TRBD2 (6 bases). V was shortened by 7 bases and J by 0 bases, with 10 bases between the two germline ends. This CDR3 contains 13 residues. The germline gives CDR1 GTSNPN, CDR2 SVGIG (reference sequence). This chain's CDR3 is CAFAGSSYNEQFF. The CDR3 nucleotides are TGTGCCTTCGCGGGGAGCTCCTACAATGAGCAGTTCTTC.

This clonotype was detected a few times. This chain uses TRBV6-2 or TRBV6-3 with TRBJ2-3; no definite D call. Between the trimmed V and J ends, which lost 2 bases and 1 base, there was a span of 7 bases. Germline V gene lookup returns CDR1 MNHEY and CDR2 SVGEGT. This CDR3 has 14 residues. Written as DNA, the CDR3 is TGTGCCAGCAGTTACCAGTGGGGCACAGATACGCAGTATTTT. This gives the protein CASSYQWGTDTQYF.

This clonotype turned up a few times. CDR3 amino acids: CASSLEGGEGQPQHF. Here the CDR3 DNA reads TGCGCCAGCAGCTTGGAGGGGGGAGAGGGCCAGCCCCAGCATTTT. The chain couples TRBV5-1 to TRBJ1-5, with TRBD1 as a possible D gene (6 bases). Trimming took off 0 bases at V and 7 bases at J, with 14 bases between the two ends. This CDR3 region has 15 residues. Germline CDR1 is SGHRS and CDR2 is YFSETQ. Variable domain in full (rest from reference TRBV5-1 and TRBJ1-5): KAGVTQTPRYLIKTRGQQVTLSCSPISGHRSVSWYQQTPGQGLQFLFEYFSETQRNKGNFPGRFSGRQFSNSRSEMNVSTLELGDSALYLCASSLEGGEGQPQHFGDGTRLSIL.

This clonotype appeared a few times. CDR3 coding DNA: TGCAGTGCTAGGGGACAATTCAATCAGCCCCAGCATTTT. Residues: CSARGQFNQPQHF. The chain joins TRBV20-1 to TRBJ1-5; TRBD1 is a possible D gene (6 bases). Trimming shortened V by 3 bases and J by 3 bases, and 9 bases separated the two germline ends. The CDR3 loop spans 13 amino acids. Per germline, CDR1 DFQATT and CDR2 SNEGSKA (reference sequence).

This clonotype was counted between two and nine times. The rearrangement joins TRBV5-1 to TRBJ2-3; maybe TRBD2 (5 bases). Trimming removed 4 bases at V and 1 base at J, with 13 bases between. Germline assignment: CDR1 SGHRS and CDR2 YFSETQ. The CDR3 is 15 residues long. Here the CDR3 DNA reads TGCGCCAGCAGCACCACGTACGGGGGCACAGATACGCAGTATTTT. This sequence encodes CASSTTYGGTDTQYF.

This chain links TRBV6-2 or TRBV6-3 with TRBJ2-4; D unresolved. Germline CDR1 reads MNHEY; CDR2 reads SVGEGT. The CDR3 covers 15 residues. The ends were cut back, 5 bases at V and 0 bases at J, with 11 bases in the middle. DNA for the CDR3: TGTGCCAGCAGTCGGCAGGAGATAGCCAAAAACATTCAGTACTTC. Its protein product is CASSRQEIAKNIQYF.

The sample holds a few counts of this clonotype. The junction departs from germline at one end; a sequencing error may be responsible. The J gene is TRBJ1-4, the V gene TRBV2, with D tentatively TRBD1 (5 bases). The CDR3 has 17 amino acids. The germline V gene has CDR1 SNHLY and CDR2 FYNNEI. The CDR3 here is CASSDSLGRHRNERLFF. The CDR3 DNA reads as TGTGCCAGCAGTGATTCTCTGGGACGACACCGTAATGAAAGACTGTTTTTT.

This clonotype was found a few times. The chain carries TRBV7-2 and TRBJ1-2; D call uncertain. Trimming removed 5 bases at V and 5 bases at J, with 9 bases between. The germline CDR1 and CDR2 sequences are SGHTA and FQGNSA. The length of the CDR3 is 12 residues. CDR3 bases: TGTGCCAGCAGCCCGGACCCTTATGGCTACACCTTC. Translation gives CASSPDPYGYTF. Drawing the rest from reference TRBV7-2 and TRBJ1-2, the complete variable domain is GAGVSQSPSNKVTEKGKDVELRCDPISGHTALYWYRQSLGQGLEFLIYFQGNSAPDKSGLPSDRFSAERTGGSVSTLTIQRTQQEDSAVYLCASSPDPYGYTFGSGTRLTVV.

The chain combines TRBV6-6 with TRBJ1-5, with TRBD1 as a possible D gene (6 bases). V shed 2 bases and J shed 11 bases, with 16 bases lying between them. The germline CDR1 and CDR2 sequences are MNHNY and SVGAGI (reference sequence). This CDR3 region has 14 residues. CDR3 sequence: CASSYGTPAGTQHF. The CDR3, as DNA: TGTGCCAGCAGTTACGGGACACCCGCAGGGACCCAGCATTTT.

This chain connects TRBV12-5 to TRBJ1-2; a weak D match, TRBD1 (5 bases). V was pared by 6 bases and J by 8 bases, with 16 bases between. The CDR3 runs to 13 residues. Germline V gives CDR1 LGHNT, CDR2 FRNRAP. CDR3 sequence: CASGMGLSLGYTF. DNA of the CDR3: TGTGCTAGTGGGATGGGACTCTCGTTAGGCTACACCTTC.

This clonotype turned up a few times. CDR3 in DNA: TGCAGCGTTGGGGTCGCCCGGGCAGGGACAGATACGCAGTATTTT. It is translated as CSVGVARAGTDTQYF. The chain uses TRBV29-1 and TRBJ2-3; D possibly corresponds to TRBD1 (5 bases). Germline CDR1 SQVTM, CDR2 ANQGSEA. Trimming pared 4 bases from V and 3 bases from J, leaving 17 bases between. CDR3 size: 15 residues.

The V gene is TRBV5-6, the J gene TRBJ2-6; no definite D call. The CDR3 has 12 amino acids. V lost 0 bases to trimming and J lost 10 bases, with 5 bases between them. The V gene's germline CDR1 is SGHDT and CDR2 YYEEEE. CDR3: CASSLGQNVLTF. CDR3 sequence (DNA): TGTGCCAGCAGCTTGGGGCAAAACGTCCTGACTTTC.